Included here is one T cell receptor (beta chain) sequence, with context. As yet, its antigen is unknown. The TCR beta CDR3 regions underwent amplification from RNA transcripts. Scientists carried out first-round RT-PCR using HTBI primers and then a second-round multiplex PCR. Using its own MiXCR run on the multiplex PCR reads, TCRdb lists one record per CDR3 protein. The table shows 500,000 to 600,000 distinct CDR3 sequences, with approximately 37% occurring only once. The sample belongs to a study of Graves' ophthalmopathy and Graves' hyperthyroidism. Physicians reached a diagnosis by relying on clinical symptoms, serum thyroxine, TRAb, thyroid ultrasound and orbital computed tomography. Study-level results: Distinction of ophthalmopathy from stable hyperthyroidism by a 13-signature model reached roughly 88% sensitivity and roughly 78% specificity. Blood samples also showed most expanded thyroid clonotypes exceeding 0.001 frequency. Forecasting of ophthalmopathy progression by the model achieved 60% to 71% sensitivity and 72.22% specificity.

V was pared by 5 bases and J by 1 base, with 12 bases between. CDR3 length equals 15 residues. Germline lookup yields CDR1 DFQATT and CDR2 SNEGSKA (reference sequence). The chain couples TRBV20-1 to TRBJ2-6, with D tentatively TRBD1 (5 bases). The sequenced material came from peripheral blood or thyroid tissue (not recorded which). This clonotype was obtained from an adult man with Graves' hyperthyroidism. The CDR3 sequence is CSAPAGNSGANVLTF. Written as DNA, the CDR3 is TGCAGTGCTCCTGCAGGGAATTCTGGGGCCAACGTCCTGACTTTC.